This TCR beta chain was documented in a study of shared clonotypes between healthy human individuals (dated by TCRdb to the early 2020s). Describing the broader study: The cohort comprised a couple of women and a few men aged 18 to 49 years. Blood TCR repertoires of several healthy adults were deeply sequenced to estimate repertoire size and the extent of clonotype sharing between individuals. Libraries were prepared and TCR repertoires were sequenced by different laboratories using diverse techniques, in order to increase sequencing depth and limit assay-specific biases. Each donor's leukapheresis produced roughly between roughly 0.85 and 10 billion PBMCs. Paper-wide results and their limitations: Pairwise subsampling indicated that sequencing depth was expected to affect the degree of clonotype sharing among donors. Sampling was restricted to blood, and TCR repertoires in tissues likely differ from the TCR repertoires found in blood. Because the study included a small number of donors, the genetic and exposure-history diversity represented was limited.

Notes on this clone: Its antigen is not yet known. Base qualities are not provided; no much larger clone lies one nucleotide away.

Healthy HIV-negative adults with no recently reported acute infections or vaccinations were included as donors. Every donor was a Caucasian adult residing in Nashville, Tennessee, USA. For unsorted samples, approximately 89 million PBMCs were counted, and genomic DNA was extracted using the QIAamp DNA Blood Mini kit. After blood collection by leukapheresis, PBMCs were isolated using Ficoll-Histopaque density gradient centrifugation and then cryopreserved in the vapor phase of liquid nitrogen. Using the deep immunoSEQ assay, multiplex PCR amplified TCR CDR3 regions from genomic DNA. Extracted genomic DNA from each cell subset was spread evenly across all wells of several immunoSEQ 96-well plates, with each plate serving as a replicate. Each replicate PCR for unsorted PBMC received approximately 300 ng genomic DNA, equal to approximately 30,000 T cell genomes. Unsorted PBMC genomic DNA was sequenced across ten immunoSEQ deep assay plates. The purified libraries were quantified using a Qubit 3.0 fluorometer, sized with a Bioanalyzer 2100, and then quantified again using the KAPA Library Quantification kit. A separate single-read 150-cycle Illumina NextSeq 550 flow cell was used to sequence each immunoSEQ 96-well plate. As for how the authors treated the data: The immunoSEQ output contained only junctional sequences without quality scores, so filtering could not match that applied to full-length reads. Sequences were annotated with PyIR, a Python wrapper for IgBLAST v1.9, and V/J genes and CDR3 were assigned using IMGT germline references. Reads were removed for weak V/J assignments (E-value above 1e-6), missing CDR3, stop codons, out-of-frame junctions, or ambiguous translated residues. V3J clonotypes were defined by identical inferred V gene, J gene, and CDR3 amino acid sequence. Percentage overlap between repertoires was computed as shared unique clonotypes divided by the size of the smaller repertoire. RTK rarefaction, the Chao1 estimator, and Recon v2.1 estimates of unobserved clonotypes were used to assess repertoire richness. The table was pulled from immuneACCESS by TCRdb, which kept in-frame rearrangements only. Such tables lose some clones; where checked, under half of the loss comes from unresolved V genes, and the rest has no known cause. The V and J calls and the clone size are those of that table, but D and trimming were determined from the DNA. The sample contains about 480,000 clones, over 60% of them found a single time. Around 12% of the sample belongs to the ten largest clones.

The CDR3 numbers 14 residues from cysteine through phenylalanine. The kept DNA is CDR3 alone, 42 bases in frame from the first base. The V end loses 0 bases and the J end loses 4 bases, and a stretch of 6 bases separates them. The germline V gene encodes CDR1 LNHDA and CDR2 SQIVND (reference sequence). The TCR originated in a woman aged 40-49 years in good health. Some clones in this sample may be carry-over from other donors' samples. The chain uses TRBV19 and TRBJ2-2, with TRBD1 as a weak D call on 6 bases. The sequencing sample was made of PBMCs. CDR3 sequence: CASSIDRGTGELFF. DNA sequence: TGTGCCAGTAGTATAGACAGGGGCACCGGGGAGCTGTTTTTT.